This T cell receptor (beta chain) was observed in a study of blood T cell repertoires in COVID-19. Looking at the study overall: Samples representing acute and convalescent COVID-19 were sourced from the United States, Italy and Spain. Sample material is recorded as cDNA or gDNA derived from T cells, B-cell-depleted T cells, or PBMCs.

Enrollment of patients from Seattle took place during active infection, with longitudinal follow-up. This CDR3 has 14 residues. The junction had 9 bases not matched to a gene; V was cut back by 6 bases and J by 5 bases. Germline V gene data show CDR1 as SNHLY and CDR2 as FYNNEI. Original handling: Cell counts per sample came from amplifying reference gene primers. TCRdb keeps only in-frame clones here, not all; method: immunoSEQ multiplex PCR. The V and J calls and clone size are taken from that table; D and trimming were inferred from the DNA. The sample comprises 250,000 to 300,000 clones, roughly 92% of which are singletons, and 2% to 2.5% rests with the top ten.

Sequenced input: peripheral blood. The chain uses TRBV2 and TRBJ2-7; 8 bases are a match to TRBD1. This TCR was sampled from a woman aged 25 to 39 with COVID-19, enrolled during active disease. The CDR3 DNA reads as TGTGCCAGCAGCCCCGACAGGGGCCAAGACGAGCAGTACTTC. Protein product: CASSPDRGQDEQYF.